The 18 T cell receptor beta chains below all came from one sample that was sequenced in a study of CD8+CD57+ T cells in acquired aplastic anemia. CD8+CD57+ cell expansion had been shown by flow cytometry in patients chosen for sequencing. Genomic DNA acted as the template from which TCR beta VDJ combination and CDR3 sequence profiling were carried out. TCRdb independently ran MiXCR on the reads; one entry per CDR3 protein. This table has around 200,000 distinct CDR3 sequences, 48% appearing once. The material sequenced was sorted CD4+, CD8+, or CD8+CD57+ T cells (not recorded which) from PBMCs. The receptors shown here come from a human donor with aplastic anemia.

In its sample, this clonotype was seen many times. The rearrangement uses TRBV10-3 and TRBJ2-7, with D possibly matching TRBD2 (7 bases). The CDR3 contains 16 residues. Germline V gene lookup returns CDR1 ENHRY and CDR2 SYGVKD. Between the trimmed V and J ends, which lost 3 bases and 0 bases, there was a span of 15 bases. CDR3 nucleotide sequence: TGTGCCATCAGTGATAATGCGGGGGCAAGCTCCTACGAGCAGTACTTC. This sequence encodes CAISDNAGASSYEQYF.

This clonotype was recorded many times. V is TRBV24-1 and J is TRBJ1-2, with TRBD1 as a possible D gene (6 bases). Trimming shortened V by 4 bases and J by 8 bases, and 13 bases separated the two germline ends. This CDR3 contains 13 residues. Germline assignment: CDR1 KGHDR and CDR2 SFDVKD. The CDR3 region is CATSDNRAIGYTF. Here the CDR3 DNA reads TGTGCCACCAGTGACAACAGGGCTATCGGCTACACCTTC.

V gene TRBV4-2 combines with J gene TRBJ2-7; TRBD1 agrees at 8 bases. Germline CDR1 reads LGHNA; CDR2 reads YNFKEQ. CDR3 length: 17 residues. Trimming at V came to 4 bases and at J to 1 base, leaving 12 bases not matched to a gene. CDR3 bases: TGTGCCAGCAGCCGTGATCCGGGACAGGCGAATTCCTACGAGCAGTACTTC. Translating it yields CASSRDPGQANSYEQYF.

V is TRBV5-1 and J is TRBJ1-2; TRBD1 agrees at 7 bases. The CDR3 runs 13 residues. Losses at the gene ends were 4 bases for V and 4 bases for J; bases not matched to a gene: 4. Germline CDR1 and CDR2: SGHRS and YFSETQ. CDR3 protein: CASSRDSRYGYTF. The CDR3 nucleotides read TGCGCCAGCAGCCGGGACAGCCGCTATGGCTACACCTTC.

This clonotype was observed at least ten times. The V gene is TRBV6-1, the J gene TRBJ2-1, with 8 positions matching TRBD2. The V gene's germline CDR1 is MNHNS and CDR2 SASEGT. J was trimmed by 12 bases and V by 2 bases; bases with no gene match: 6. The CDR3 length is 13 residues. CDR3 protein: CASSELAGLGQFF. The DNA of the CDR3 is TGTGCCAGCAGTGAACTAGCGGGTTTGGGGCAGTTCTTC.

The V call is TRBV20-1, the J call TRBJ2-2, with TRBD1 matching over 7 bases. The J segment lost 4 bases and the V segment lost 0 bases, leaving 8 bases of the junction unmatched. Germline CDR1 is DFQATT and CDR2 is SNEGSKA (reference sequence). CDR3 length equals 16 residues. The CDR3 reads CSARDRRQGVTGELFF. Written as DNA, the CDR3 is TGCAGTGCTAGAGATAGGCGACAGGGAGTCACCGGGGAGCTGTTTTTT.

This clonotype showed up many times. V is TRBV2 and J is TRBJ1-4; TRBD1 might be the D (6 bases). The CDR3 runs to 13 residues. Trimming cost V 6 bases and J 8 bases, with 13 bases left between them. The germline V gene encodes CDR1 SNHLY and CDR2 FYNNEI. The CDR3 region is CASRGRGGEKLFF. In DNA, the CDR3 is TGTGCCAGCAGGGGCAGGGGTGGAGAAAAACTGTTTTTT.

Points on this clonotype: This may come from a read error, since a much larger clone is one base off. This chain connects TRBV6-2 or TRBV6-3 to TRBJ2-7; TRBD2 matches at 7 bases. With 9 bases clipped from V and 6 bases from J, the junction kept 14 bases outside the gene matches. Germline values: CDR1 MNHEY, CDR2 SVGEGT. The CDR3 runs 14 residues. CDR3 bases: TGTGCCAGTAGTATAGGAGGGACTAAATTCGAGCAGTACTTC. Translated: CASSIGGTKFEQYF.

This chain joins TRBV29-1 and TRBJ1-1, with D possibly being TRBD1 (6 bases). V was clipped by 7 bases and J by 7 bases, with 16 bases between them. Germline V gene lookup returns CDR1 SQVTM and CDR2 ANQGSEA. CDR3 length equals 12 residues. The CDR3 is CSGGAGGGEAFF. CDR3 bases: TGCAGCGGGGGCGCGGGAGGGGGTGAAGCTTTCTTT. Complete variable domain (other parts from reference TRBV29-1 and TRBJ1-1): SAVISQKPSRDICQRGTSLTIQCQVDSQVTMMFWYRQQPGQSLTLIATANQGSEATYESGFVIDKFPISRPNLTFSTLTVSNMSPEDSSIYLCSGGAGGGEAFFGQGTRLTVV.

This clonotype was counted many times. This sequence joins TRBV5-1 and TRBJ1-1, with D possibly TRBD1 on 6 matching bases. The CDR3 totals 14 residues. Germline CDR1 reads SGHRS; CDR2 reads YFSETQ. V shed 4 bases and J shed 1 base, with 11 bases lying between them. CDR3 nucleotide sequence: TGCGCCAGCAGCCAACAGGGCCCGAACACTGAAGCTTTCTTT. Protein product: CASSQQGPNTEAFF.

The chain combines TRBV7-9 with TRBJ2-5; 8 bases are a match to TRBD1. The CDR3 runs 15 residues. Germline V gives CDR1 SEHNR, CDR2 FQNEAQ (reference sequence). The V gene end was trimmed by 5 bases and the J gene end by 7 bases; junction bases not matched to a gene: 12. DNA of the CDR3: TGTGCCAGCAGCCAAGATACAGCTGGACAGGGGACCCAGTACTTC. The encoded protein is CASSQDTAGQGTQYF.

This clonotype was seen many times. The rearrangement uses TRBV6-6 and TRBJ1-2; the D gene is possibly TRBD1 (5 bases). The CDR3 runs to 16 residues. Germline CDR1 is MNHNY and CDR2 is SVGAGI (reference sequence). Trimming removed 2 bases from V and 0 bases from J, with 13 bases in between. Here the CDR3 reads CASSYHSGGANYGYTF. In DNA form, the CDR3 reads TGTGCCAGCAGTTACCATTCGGGGGGAGCTAACTATGGCTACACCTTC.

The rearrangement links TRBV15 to TRBJ2-7; possible D gene TRBD1, 6 bases. The CDR3 contains 19 residues. Trimming shortened V by 0 bases and J by 7 bases, and 28 bases separated the two germline ends. Germline CDR1 reads LNHNV; CDR2 reads YYDKDF (reference sequence). CDR3 residues: CATSRDKEATGSRHVEQYF. CDR3 sequence (DNA): TGTGCCACCAGCAGAGATAAGGAGGCGACAGGCTCCCGACATGTGGAGCAGTACTTC.

The V and J genes are TRBV4-1 and TRBJ1-6; 10 bases agree with TRBD1. This CDR3 spans 15 amino acids. V lost 4 bases, J lost 8 bases, and 5 bases stayed unmatched. Germline-derived CDR1 and CDR2 are MGHRA and YSYEKL. CDR3 sequence reads: CASSREGQGYSPLHF. For the CDR3, the DNA is TGCGCCAGCAGCCGCGAGGGACAGGGGTATTCACCCCTCCACTTT.

This clonotype has at least ten counts. The chain combines TRBV2 with TRBJ2-5, with a weak D call TRBD2 (5 bases). Trimming stripped 3 bases from V and 1 base from J, with 9 bases between. Per the germline V gene, CDR1 is SNHLY and CDR2 is FYNNEI. The CDR3 has 14 residues. The CDR3 region has the DNA TGTGCCAGCAGTGAGGGAGACATCCAAGAGACCCAGTACTTC. It is translated as CASSEGDIQETQYF. Full variable domain (outside the CDR3, taken from reference TRBV2 and TRBJ2-5): EPEVTQTPSHQVTQMGQEVILRCVPISNHLYFYWYRQILGQKVEFLVSFYNNEISEKSEIFDDQFSVERPDGSNFTLKIRSTKLEDSAMYFCASSEGDIQETQYFGPGTRLLVL.

This clonotype has at least ten counts. The J gene is TRBJ1-3, the V gene TRBV20-1; the D gene is possibly TRBD1 (5 bases). Trimming cost V 5 bases and J 4 bases, with 12 bases left between them. This CDR3 spans 13 amino acids. Germline V gene sequence: CDR1 DFQATT, CDR2 SNEGSKA (reference sequence). The CDR3 is CSAWSGLGNTIYF. DNA of the CDR3: TGCAGTGCTTGGTCAGGGTTGGGAAACACCATATATTTT.

V is TRBV15 and J is TRBJ1-1; TRBD1 might be the D (6 bases). This CDR3 spans 13 amino acids. V was clipped by 1 base and J by 8 bases, with 11 bases between them. CDR1 is LNHNV, CDR2 YYDKDF, per germline (reference sequence). The CDR3 protein is CATSRARDNEAFF. In DNA, the CDR3 is TGTGCCACCAGCAGAGCGCGGGACAACGAAGCTTTCTTT.

This clonotype occurred many times. The chain is built from TRBV19 and TRBJ2-7; weak D call: TRBD1 (6 bases). The CDR3 extends over 14 amino acids. Germline lookup yields CDR1 LNHDA and CDR2 SQIVND (reference sequence). Trimming took off 6 bases at V and 0 bases at J, with 12 bases between the two ends. CDR3 in amino acids: CASSTGPSSYEQYF. In DNA, the CDR3 is TGTGCCAGTAGCACAGGGCCTAGCTCCTACGAGCAGTACTTC.